This T cell receptor beta chain was documented in a study of PD-1 blockade in classical Hodgkin lymphoma. The overall study: Nivolumab dosed at 3 mg/kg went to patients intravenously every 2 weeks.

A remark on this clone: The antigen is unknown.

Measured with immunoSEQ multiplex PCR; TCRdb has only the in-frame clones, and not every one. This sample has tens of thousands of clones, with roughly nine tenths found just once. Study-level findings and limits: Researchers reported that CD4+ TCR diversity, though not CD8+, rose significantly by C4D1. Why repertoires differed is undefined; disease activity or prior therapy possibly contributed. As was reported, newly diagnosed patients showed lower baseline TCR diversity than healthy donors did.

Germline trimming cut 3 bases from V and 0 bases from J; bases unmatched to any gene: 4. Germline CDR1 reads SGHTS; CDR2 reads YDEGEE. CDR3 length: 15 residues. Every patient experienced relapse after autologous stem cell transplantation, and brentuximab vedotin exposure varied. The source is a human donor with classical Hodgkin lymphoma. J is TRBJ1-1 and V is TRBV5-8, with 8 positions matching TRBD1. The sample was peripheral blood mononuclear cells (PBMCs), taken before the second cycle of nivolumab. In nucleotides, the CDR3 is TGTGCCAGCAGCTCGGGGACAGGTATGAACACTGAAGCTTTCTTT. Its translation is CASSSGTGMNTEAFF.